Included here is one T cell receptor (beta chain) sequence, with context. Its specificity is not known. The data originate from a study of T cells expressing NK-cell markers. What made the TCR beta cDNA was 5'RACE template switching with UMIs. Following a re-call of the 5' RACE reads, TCRdb has one entry per CDR3 protein and lacks DNA. This sample's table has about 460,000 distinct CDR3 sequences. Study-wide results and caveats: HCMV specificity was not established for the expanded NKG2C+ T cell clones. There were a few donors in whom these clonotypes also led the CD3+CD56-NKG2C+ fraction.

The CDR3 is made up of 14 amino acids. Germline CDR1 reads PRHDT; CDR2 reads FYEKMQ (reference sequence). This sequence was found in a woman aged 45-65 years in good health. Sequencing was carried out using blood T cells: a sorted CD56 or NKG2C T cell subset, CD4+ or CD8+ T cells, or bulk PBMC T cells (not recorded which). The chain joins TRBV13 to TRBJ2-1; absent DNA, TCRdb's TRBD1 call cannot be checked. CDR3: CASSCPLSYNEQFF.